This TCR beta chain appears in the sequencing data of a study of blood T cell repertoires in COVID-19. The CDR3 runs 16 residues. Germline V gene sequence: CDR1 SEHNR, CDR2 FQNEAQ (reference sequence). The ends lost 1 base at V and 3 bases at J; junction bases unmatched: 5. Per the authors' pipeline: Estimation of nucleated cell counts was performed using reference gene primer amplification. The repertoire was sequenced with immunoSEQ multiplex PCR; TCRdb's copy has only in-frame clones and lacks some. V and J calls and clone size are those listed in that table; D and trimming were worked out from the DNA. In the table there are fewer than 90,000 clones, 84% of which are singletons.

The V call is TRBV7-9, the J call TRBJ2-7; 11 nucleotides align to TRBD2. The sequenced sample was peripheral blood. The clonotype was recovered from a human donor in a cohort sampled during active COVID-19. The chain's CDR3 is CASSLGLAGRNYEQYF. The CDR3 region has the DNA TGTGCCAGCAGCTTAGGACTAGCGGGACGAAACTACGAGCAGTACTTC.